This is a list of T cell receptor beta chains from one sample in a study of T-cell reconstitution after alpha-beta-depleted transplantation in children. TCRdb re-called the PCR reads through MiXCR, storing one row per CDR3 protein. The table records hundreds of thousands of distinct CDR3 sequences, around 17% of them present only once. The material was PBMCs, mostly from graft donor cells, obtained 360 days after TCRalphabeta/CD19-depleted stem cell transplant. The receptors were sampled from a male patient younger than 18 who had a stem cell transplant for acute lymphoblastic leukemia, so the T cells may come from the graft donor. The CDR3 runs from the conserved cysteine through the conserved F or W. Each record gives: V gene, J gene, D gene, clone size, CDR3 protein, CDR3 DNA. D genes are given only for firm matches. A clone size is listed for some rows: how often the clone was seen (once, few, many), or a class if it is expanded.

v_call: TRBV7-3
j_call: TRBJ2-1
d_call: TRBD1
clone_size: few
cdr3_aa: CASSLTVQGGPYNEQFF
cdr3_nt: TGTGCCAGCAGCTTAACAGTACAGGGGGGTCCCTACAATGAGCAGTTCTTC

v_call: TRBV20-1
j_call: TRBJ2-7
d_call: TRBD2
clone_size: many
cdr3_aa: CSAFKSGNAYEQYF
cdr3_nt: TGCAGTGCTTTCAAAAGCGGGAATGCCTACGAGCAGTACTTC

v_call: TRBV19
j_call: TRBJ2-1
d_call: TRBD2
clone_size: -
cdr3_aa: CASTGGGLAGGNEQFF
cdr3_nt: TGTGCCAGTACCGGCGGGGGACTAGCGGGAGGAAATGAGCAGTTCTTC

v_call: TRBV2
j_call: TRBJ2-7
d_call: -
clone_size: -
cdr3_aa: CASRGRAPNFPYEQYF
cdr3_nt: TGTGCCAGCAGGGGCAGGGCACCGAATTTTCCCTACGAGCAGTACTTC

v_call: TRBV4-2
j_call: TRBJ1-5
d_call: -
clone_size: -
cdr3_aa: CASSQVGGPKKDQPQHF
cdr3_nt: TGTGCCAGCAGCCAAGTCGGCGGTCCGAAAAAAGATCAGCCCCAGCATTTT

v_call: TRBV7-9
j_call: TRBJ1-5
d_call: TRBD1
clone_size: -
cdr3_aa: CASRTGQVNQPQHF
cdr3_nt: TGTGCCAGCAGAACGGGACAGGTCAATCAGCCCCAGCATTTT

v_call: TRBV15
j_call: TRBJ2-4
d_call: -
clone_size: few
cdr3_aa: CATSTDRKNIQYF
cdr3_nt: TGTGCCACCAGCACGGACCGTAAAAACATTCAGTACTTC

v_call: TRBV10-2
j_call: TRBJ2-1
d_call: TRBD2
clone_size: few
cdr3_aa: CASSESPSGGYNEQFF
cdr3_nt: TGCGCCAGCAGTGAGTCTCCTAGCGGGGGTTACAATGAGCAGTTCTTC

v_call: TRBV10-3
j_call: TRBJ1-1
d_call: -
clone_size: many
cdr3_aa: CAISEVDFKAFF
cdr3_nt: TGTGCCATCAGTGAGGTCGACTTTAAAGCTTTCTTT

v_call: TRBV7-9
j_call: TRBJ2-5
d_call: -
clone_size: -
cdr3_aa: CASSRLLAEYQETQYF
cdr3_nt: TGTGCCAGCAGCCGCCTACTAGCCGAGTACCAAGAGACCCAGTACTTC

v_call: TRBV5-1
j_call: TRBJ2-5
d_call: -
clone_size: -
cdr3_aa: CASSLDGVVETQYF
cdr3_nt: TGCGCCAGCAGCTTGGATGGCGTGGTGGAGACCCAGTACTTC

v_call: TRBV9
j_call: TRBJ2-1
d_call: -
clone_size: many
cdr3_aa: CASSVGSIAGNEQFF
cdr3_nt: TGTGCCAGCAGCGTAGGCTCTATTGCAGGGAATGAGCAGTTCTTC

v_call: TRBV29-1
j_call: TRBJ2-7
d_call: -
clone_size: few
cdr3_aa: CSVEQASGSFEQYF
cdr3_nt: TGCAGCGTTGAGCAGGCATCCGGTAGCTTCGAGCAGTACTTC

v_call: TRBV4-3
j_call: TRBJ2-7
d_call: TRBD2
clone_size: many
cdr3_aa: CASSQDPRGVYEQYF
cdr3_nt: TGCGCCAGCAGCCAAGATCCCCGGGGGGTCTACGAGCAGTACTTC

v_call: TRBV7-9
j_call: TRBJ2-1
d_call: -
clone_size: -
cdr3_aa: CASSPWPGDRHNEQFF
cdr3_nt: TGTGCCAGCAGCCCCTGGCCCGGGGATAGGCACAATGAGCAGTTCTTC

v_call: TRBV12-3/TRBV12-4
j_call: TRBJ2-7
d_call: TRBD1
clone_size: -
cdr3_aa: CASSLGTGRAYEQYF
cdr3_nt: TGTGCCAGCAGTTTAGGGACAGGGAGAGCCTACGAGCAGTACTTC

v_call: TRBV5-5
j_call: TRBJ1-2
d_call: TRBD1
clone_size: -
cdr3_aa: CASSLGQGIYGYTF
cdr3_nt: TGTGCCAGCAGCTTGGGACAGGGCATTTATGGCTACACCTTC

v_call: TRBV9
j_call: TRBJ2-7
d_call: -
clone_size: few
cdr3_aa: CASSVDVTVQSEQYF
cdr3_nt: TGTGCCAGCAGCGTAGACGTAACGGTCCAGTCCGAGCAGTACTTC